This TCR beta chain was found in a study of T cells in Graves' hyperthyroidism and ophthalmopathy. Clinical symptoms, serum thyroxine, TRAb, thyroid ultrasound and orbital computed tomography established diagnosis. TCR beta CDR3 sequences were amplified from RNA transcripts. The TCR CDR3 was amplified in a first-round RT-PCR using the HTBI primer set. TCRdb redid the calling of the multiplex PCR reads with MiXCR, one entry per CDR3 protein. The table shows 540,000 or so distinct CDR3 sequences, with around a sixth occurring only once. Germline V gives CDR1 MNHEY, CDR2 SMNVEV (reference sequence). The CDR3 totals 16 residues. V lost 5 bases, J lost 0 bases, and 14 bases lay in between.

Sequenced material: blood. The gene calls are TRBV27 and TRBJ1-3; D gene unclear. The receptor comes from a woman between 25 and 40 years old with Graves' hyperthyroidism. The CDR3 DNA is TGTGCCAGCAGTCCGATCCGAGATCTCTCTGGAAACACCATATATTTT. Amino acids: CASSPIRDLSGNTIYF.